This T cell receptor beta chain was obtained from a study of blood T cell repertoires in COVID-19. Study information: Spain, Italy and the United States supplied samples that represented acute and convalescent COVID-19. PBMCs, B-cell-depleted T cells, or T cells were the source of the cDNA or gDNA that made up the material.

This CDR3 contains 12 residues. V gave up 4 bases and J gave up 4 bases, with 9 bases separating them. Germline values: CDR1 SGHNT, CDR2 YYREEE (reference sequence). Seattle's enrolled individuals joined amid active infection and were then monitored longitudinally. In the authors' methods: Cell counts per sample came from amplifying reference gene primers. Sequencing was performed with immunoSEQ multiplex PCR; in TCRdb, only in-frame clones are kept and a portion is missing. V and J calls and clone size follow that table, whereas D and trimming were derived from the DNA. The profile shows around 460,000 clones, roughly 89% of them singletons.

The sequence was collected from a man in his late teens or twenties with COVID-19, enrolled during active disease. The chain has TRBV5-4 and TRBJ2-7, with a weak D call TRBD1 (6 bases). What was sequenced was peripheral blood. As DNA, the CDR3 is TGTGCCAGCAGCGCAACAGGGTACGAGCAGTACTTC. Its protein is CASSATGYEQYF.